A single sample is the source of the 25 T cell receptor beta chains below, sequenced in a study of identical twins. One entry per CDR3 protein, called by TCRdb with MiXCR from the 5' RACE reads. The data show some 500,000 distinct CDR3 sequences, 20% to 25% seen once. This sample was shared with a second study, whose subject was T cells expressing NK-cell markers.

Sequencing was carried out using CD4+ T cells sorted from blood. The source is a woman younger than 30 in good health.

As to this clonotype: This may be a read error, as it is one base from a much larger clone. The V call is TRBV5-1, the J call TRBJ2-1, with 8 bases identical to TRBD1. The CDR3 runs 15 residues. The germline V gene has CDR1 SGHRS and CDR2 YFSETQ. V trimming: 4 bases; J trimming: 0 bases; junction bases outside the gene matches: 3. The CDR3 here is CASSPGGISYNEQFF. CDR3 nucleotides: TGCGCCAGCAGCCCAGGGGGCATCTCCTACAATGAGCAGTTCTTC.

Here the CDR3 reads CSATTAGASSYNEQFF. The CDR3, as DNA: TGCAGTGCTACGACTGCGGGGGCCAGCTCCTACAATGAGCAGTTCTTC. The J gene is TRBJ2-1, the V gene TRBV20-1; D possibly corresponds to TRBD2 (7 bases). V lost 4 bases, J lost 0 bases, and 16 bases lay in between. This CDR3 has 16 amino acids. Germline CDR1 DFQATT, CDR2 SNEGSKA (reference sequence).

This clonotype was observed a handful of times. CDR3 coding DNA: TGTGCCAGCAGCGCAGCGGGAAGCTCCTACAATGAGCAGTTCTTC. Translation: CASSAAGSSYNEQFF. The rearrangement links TRBV7-3 to TRBJ2-1; 7 bases match TRBD2. The CDR3 totals 15 residues. Trimming at V came to 5 bases and at J to 0 bases, leaving 4 bases not matched to a gene. Germline CDR1 and CDR2: SGHTA and FQGTGA.

This clonotype was seen repeatedly, ten times or more. The chain recombines TRBV3-1 with TRBJ2-3; D is unclear. The CDR3 extends over 13 amino acids. Germline V CDR1 and CDR2: LGHDT, YNNKEL (reference sequence). Deletions cut 0 bases from V and 11 bases from J, with 12 bases between. The chain's CDR3 is CASSQEIGRVQYF. The CDR3 DNA reads TGTGCCAGCAGCCAAGAAATAGGACGGGTGCAGTATTTT.

This clonotype turned up a few times. CDR3 nucleotide sequence: TGTGCTAGTGGTTTGCCCCGGGGGAGCCAGTACTTC. Translated, it gives CASGLPRGSQYF. This sequence joins TRBV12-5 and TRBJ2-5, with D possibly TRBD2 on 6 matching bases. Per the germline V gene, CDR1 is LGHNT and CDR2 is FRNRAP. There are 12 residues in the CDR3. The V end was cut by 2 bases, the J end by 10 bases, with 11 bases between. Based on the CDR3 plus reference TRBV12-5 and TRBJ2-5, the full variable domain is DARVTQTPRHKVTEMGQEVTMRCQPILGHNTVFWYRQTMMQGLELLAYFRNRAPLDDSGMPKDRFSAEMPDATLATLKIQPSEPRDSAVYFCASGLPRGSQYFGPGTRLLVL.

In this sample, this clonotype turned up a few times. The rearrangement uses TRBV5-6 and TRBJ1-1; no clear D gene. V lost 7 bases and J 1 base, leaving 14 bases between the germline ends. Germline V gene sequence: CDR1 SGHDT, CDR2 YYEEEE. CDR3 length equals 14 residues. CDR3 amino acids: CASGGRGWNTEAFF. DNA of the CDR3: TGTGCCAGCGGCGGACGGGGTTGGAACACTGAAGCTTTCTTT. The complete variable domain, with remaining parts taken from reference TRBV5-6 and TRBJ1-1, reads DAGVTQSPTHLIKTRGQQVTLRCSPKSGHDTVSWYQQALGQGPQFIFQYYEEEERQRGNFPDRFSGHQFPNYSSELNVNALLLGDSALYLCASGGRGWNTEAFFGQGTRLTVV.

V usage is TRBV29-1 and J usage is TRBJ1-2; 8 bases agree with TRBD1. V lost 3 bases and J lost 7; bases outside the gene matches: 7. This CDR3 contains 13 residues. Germline V lookup: CDR1 SQVTM, CDR2 ANQGSEA. Here the CDR3 reads CSVDPDRGSGYTF. CDR3 in DNA: TGCAGCGTTGACCCAGACAGGGGCTCTGGCTACACCTTC.

This clonotype occurred a few times. This chain connects TRBV6-5 to TRBJ2-7; D tentatively reads TRBD1 or TRBD2 (5 bases each). The CDR3 contains 14 residues. Germline CDR1 and CDR2: MNHEY and SVGAGI. V gave up 5 bases and J gave up 9 bases, with 20 bases separating them. The CDR3 sequence: CASSTGDGLGGQYF. The CDR3 nucleotides read TGTGCCAGCAGTACTGGGGACGGCTTAGGTGGGCAGTACTTC.

In this sample, this clonotype turned up a few times. This sequence joins TRBV7-9 and TRBJ1-1, with 9 bases identical to TRBD1. Germline CDR1 and CDR2: SEHNR and FQNEAQ (reference sequence). The trim removed 2 bases at V and 3 bases at J, leaving 7 bases unmatched. There are 16 residues in the CDR3. CDR3 sequence: CASSLTGGQGDTEAFF. The CDR3 nucleotides are TGTGCCAGCAGCTTAACAGGGGGCCAGGGGGACACTGAAGCTTTCTTT.

This clonotype was seen a handful of times. CDR3: CASSLARGFEEQYF. DNA of the CDR3: TGTGCCAGCAGCTTGGCGCGGGGGTTCGAGGAGCAGTACTTC. The V gene is TRBV5-6, the J gene TRBJ2-7; TRBD2 agrees at 7 bases. Germline V gives CDR1 SGHDT, CDR2 YYEEEE. The V segment lost 0 bases and the J segment 7 bases; nucleotides outside the gene matches: 7. CDR3 length: 14 amino acids. Filled out from reference TRBV5-6 and TRBJ2-7, the complete variable domain reads DAGVTQSPTHLIKTRGQQVTLRCSPKSGHDTVSWYQQALGQGPQFIFQYYEEEERQRGNFPDRFSGHQFPNYSSELNVNALLLGDSALYLCASSLARGFEEQYFGPGTRLTVT.

This clonotype was detected a few times. V and J are TRBV15 and TRBJ2-3; D not certain. CDR3 size: 12 residues. Trimming left V 1 base short and J 5 bases short, with 4 bases between. Germline V gene data show CDR1 as LNHNV and CDR2 as YYDKDF (reference sequence). CDR3 sequence (DNA): TGTGCCACCAGCAGAGCGGGAGATACGCAGTATTTT. It codes for CATSRAGDTQYF.

The genes are TRBV3-1 and TRBJ1-2; perhaps TRBD1 as D (5 bases). The V end lost 0 bases, the J end lost 8 bases, and 10 bases lay between the germline ends. Germline loops: CDR1 LGHDT, CDR2 YNNKEL (reference sequence). This CDR3 region has 13 residues. The CDR3 here is CASSQEGGIGYTF. Here the CDR3 DNA reads TGTGCCAGCAGCCAAGAGGGGGGAATAGGCTACACCTTC.

This clonotype was found many times. V gene TRBV12-3 or TRBV12-4 combines with J gene TRBJ2-3, with unresolved D. The CDR3 covers 14 residues. Between the trimmed V and J ends, which lost 8 bases and 1 base, there was a span of 13 bases. CDR3 sequence reads: CASAAGRRTDTQYF. The CDR3, as DNA: TGTGCCAGCGCGGCTGGACGGCGCACAGATACGCAGTATTTT.

This clonotype was recorded a few times. The rearrangement links TRBV5-1 to TRBJ2-5, with 9 bases aligning to TRBD2. The CDR3 sequence is 16 residues long. In germline, CDR1 is SGHRS, CDR2 YFSETQ. Trimming took 4 bases from V and 2 from J; bases not matched to a gene: 9. The CDR3 loop reads CASSQISGGPQETQYF. CDR3 bases: TGCGCCAGCAGCCAAATCAGCGGGGGGCCTCAAGAGACCCAGTACTTC.

Only a few counts were recorded for this clonotype. The chain uses TRBV29-1 and TRBJ2-7, with 9 bases aligning to TRBD1. This CDR3 contains 14 residues. The V and J ends lost 4 bases and 1 base, in that order; junction bases with no gene match: 5. Germline CDR1 is SQVTM and CDR2 is ANQGSEA. In DNA, the CDR3 is TGCAGCGTTGCTGACAGGGGGACGTCCTACGAGCAGTACTTC. This gives the protein CSVADRGTSYEQYF.

CDR3 coding DNA: TGCGCCAGCAGCGACAGGGGGTTGGTAGATACGCAGTATTTT. The encoded protein is CASSDRGLVDTQYF. The chain links TRBV4-1 to TRBJ2-3; 9 nucleotides match TRBD1. Germline CDR1 is MGHRA and CDR2 is YSYEKL. Germline trimming cut 5 bases from V and 5 bases from J; bases unmatched to any gene: 5. The CDR3 covers 14 residues.

This clonotype was detected ten times or more. The genes are TRBV25-1 and TRBJ2-1, with TRBD2 matching over 8 bases. The CDR3 extends over 13 amino acids. Trimming at V came to 5 bases and at J to 12 bases, leaving 9 bases not matched to a gene. Looked up from germline, CDR1 is MGHDK and CDR2 is SYGVNS. The CDR3 coding sequence is TGTGCCAGCAGTTCCCGACTAGCGCAGGGGCAGTTCTTC. Translation gives CASSSRLAQGQFF.

V and J are TRBV2 and TRBJ2-1; perhaps TRBD2 as D (6 bases). Germline values: CDR1 SNHLY, CDR2 FYNNEI. This CDR3 is built from 13 residues. V was clipped by 7 bases and J by 8 bases, with 15 bases between them. CDR3 nucleotides: TGTGCCAGCAAGACTAGTCTTTCAGATGAGCAGTTCTTC. Translating gives CASKTSLSDEQFF.

This clonotype was counted between two and nine times. The chain recombines TRBV7-2 with TRBJ2-6; D is perhaps TRBD1 (5 bases). The V end lost 11 bases, the J end lost 2 bases, and 22 bases lay between the germline ends. In germline, CDR1 is SGHTA, CDR2 FQGNSA. The CDR3 totals 17 residues. The CDR3 coding sequence is TGTGCCGTAGGAGTCTTAGGGGCTGGGGCTGGGGCCAACGTCCTGACTTTC. Protein product: CAVGVLGAGAGANVLTF.

V usage is TRBV27 and J usage is TRBJ2-2; no reliable D call. This CDR3 is built from 16 residues. The V end lost 3 bases, the J end lost 5 bases, and 16 bases lay between the germline ends. CDR1 is MNHEY and CDR2 is SMNVEV in the germline V gene (reference sequence). The CDR3 loop is CASSFLSGPSTGELFF. The CDR3 coding sequence is TGTGCCAGCAGTTTCCTCTCGGGCCCCTCAACCGGGGAGCTGTTTTTT.

The V and J genes are TRBV20-1 and TRBJ1-1; D is unresolved. The length of the CDR3 is 13 residues. V gave up 2 bases and J gave up 0 bases, with 7 bases separating them. Germline-derived CDR1 and CDR2 are DFQATT and SNEGSKA (reference sequence). In DNA form, the CDR3 reads TGCAGTGCTAGATTGGAGATGAACACTGAAGCTTTCTTT. Translated: CSARLEMNTEAFF.

This clonotype was seen many times. This chain joins TRBV10-3 and TRBJ2-5, with no clear D. Looked up from germline, CDR1 is ENHRY and CDR2 is SYGVKD. This CDR3 is 12 amino acids long. The germline V and J ends were trimmed by 0 bases and 13 bases, with 12 bases remaining between them. The CDR3 region is CAISESSTASYF. The CDR3 bases are TGTGCCATCAGTGAGTCCTCCACCGCCTCGTACTTC.

Remarks on this clonotype: One end of the junction is discordant with germline, which a read error may explain. The V and J genes are TRBV7-9 and TRBJ1-5; no firm D call. The germline V gene has CDR1 SEHNR and CDR2 FQNEAQ (reference sequence). The CDR3 covers 12 residues. DNA for the CDR3: TGTGCCAGCAGGTTAGGAAATCAGCCCCAGCATTTT. Translated, it gives CASRLGNQPQHF. Full variable domain (missing parts from reference TRBV7-9 and TRBJ1-5): DTGVSQNPRHKITKRGQNVTFRCDPISEHNRLYWYRQTLGQGPEFLTYFQNEAQLEKSRLLSDRFSAERPKGSFSTLEIQRTEQGDSAMYLCASRLGNQPQHFGDGTRLSIL.

V usage is TRBV5-1 and J usage is TRBJ2-1; D might be TRBD1 (5 bases). V was cut by 5 bases and J by 10 bases, with 16 bases left in between. Germline V gives CDR1 SGHRS, CDR2 YFSETQ. The CDR3 runs 13 residues. CDR3 residues: CASSIDRPGEQFF. As DNA, the CDR3 is TGCGCCAGCAGTATCGACAGACCAGGGGAGCAGTTCTTC.

This clonotype has just a few counts. This rearrangement joins TRBV4-3 to TRBJ2-6, with a possible D match to TRBD2 (5 bases). The CDR3 totals 16 residues. V lost 1 base and J lost 2, with 9 bases in between. Per germline, CDR1 LGHNA and CDR2 YSLEER. CDR3 nucleotide sequence: TGCGCCAGCAGCCAAGGAGGGCACCCTGGGGCCAACGTCCTGACTTTC. It codes for CASSQGGHPGANVLTF.